This T cell receptor (beta chain) was recorded in a study of CD8 T cells in ankylosing spondylitis. Study-level points and caveats: Several of the motif variants were reported before in synovial fluid and blood from reactive arthritis. CD8+ cells made up the disease-linked clones, which were relatively rare in peripheral blood. Disease-linked clones were reportedly significantly enriched in matched ankylosing spondylitis synovial fluid. What seemed typical of ankylosing spondylitis blood was a TCR beta motif built from about 8 highly homologous variants.

As to this clonotype: Antigen unknown.

The CDR3 sequence is 14 residues long. Trimming at V came to 7 bases and at J to 0 bases, leaving 6 bases not matched to a gene. Germline V gives CDR1 MNHNS, CDR2 SASEGT. With molecular barcodes, quantitative 5'-RACE was used to make the TCR beta libraries. TCRdb re-analysed the 5' RACE reads in MiXCR, keeping a single row per CDR3 protein. Here the sample spans roughly 700,000 distinct CDR3 sequences, around 17% being singletons. This sequence originates from a male donor with ankylosing spondylitis. The V and J genes are TRBV6-1 and TRBJ2-7; 7 bases fit TRBD2. The sequenced sample was blood, either unsorted or a sorted T cell fraction (not recorded which). The CDR3: CASIRDYSSYEQYF. CDR3 coding DNA: TGTGCCAGCATAAGGGACTATAGCTCCTACGAGCAGTACTTC.